This entry concerns a single T cell receptor beta chain. These data come from a study of blood T cell repertoires in COVID-19. As for the study in general: The United States, Italy and Spain supplied acute and convalescent COVID-19 samples. From T cells, B-cell-depleted T cells, or PBMCs came the material, which was cDNA or gDNA.

Original data processing: Estimation of nucleated cell counts was performed using reference gene primer amplification. Clones were read by immunoSEQ multiplex PCR, and TCRdb kept only the in-frame ones, dropping some. The V and J calls and clone size come from that table; D and trimming were worked out from the DNA. This table holds roughly 70,000 clones, around nine tenths found once. The CDR3 spans 15 residues. Per germline, CDR1 SQVTM and CDR2 ANQGSEA. With V trimmed by 4 bases and J by 6 bases, 9 bases remained unmatched. The gene calls are TRBV29-1 and TRBJ1-4; 9 bases line up with TRBD1. Specimen: peripheral blood. The origin of this receptor is a man between 65 and 79 years old with acute or convalescent COVID-19. CDR3 in amino acids: CSVAPTGGSYEKLFF. CDR3 in DNA: TGCAGCGTTGCCCCGACAGGGGGTAGTTATGAAAAACTGTTTTTT.